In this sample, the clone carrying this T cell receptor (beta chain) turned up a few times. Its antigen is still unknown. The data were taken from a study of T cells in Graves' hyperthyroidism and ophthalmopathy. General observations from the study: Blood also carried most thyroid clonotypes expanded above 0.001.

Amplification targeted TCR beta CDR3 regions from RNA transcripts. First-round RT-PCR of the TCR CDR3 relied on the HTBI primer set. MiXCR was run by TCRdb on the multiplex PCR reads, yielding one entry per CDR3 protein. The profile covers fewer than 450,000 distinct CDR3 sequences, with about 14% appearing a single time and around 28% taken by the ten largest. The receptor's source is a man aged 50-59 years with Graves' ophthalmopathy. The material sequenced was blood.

The CDR3 spells CATSSLAGAGFYEQYF. The DNA of the CDR3 is TGTGCCACCAGCAGCTTAGCGGGAGCGGGTTTTTACGAGCAGTACTTC. This rearrangement joins TRBV15 to TRBJ2-7; 9 positions agree with TRBD2. Trimming removed 3 bases from V and 4 bases from J; junction bases left unmatched: 10. Germline V gene sequence: CDR1 LNHNV, CDR2 YYDKDF (reference sequence). This CDR3 is built from 16 residues.